This T cell receptor beta chain emerged from a study of blood T cell repertoires in COVID-19. Study details: PBMCs, B-cell-depleted T cells, or T cells provided the cDNA or gDNA that made up the material.

Authors' processing steps: Quantification of nucleated cells was approximated via reference gene primer amplification. Sequencing used immunoSEQ multiplex PCR; TCRdb keeps in-frame clones, though not all of them. Clone size and V and J calls were adopted from that table, with D and trimming inferred from the DNA. The sample contains around 300,000 clones, roughly 90% of which appear only once. Comment on this clone: Other nucleotide sequences in the sample specify the same CDR3.

V was clipped by 0 bases and J by 8 bases, with 11 bases between them. The CDR3 covers 13 residues. Looked up from germline, CDR1 is SGHRS and CDR2 is YFSETQ. This study enrolled people aged roughly 18 to 90 from roughly 22 US geographic areas. Material for sequencing was PBMCs or T cells enriched from blood (not recorded which). This sequence was found in a woman between 18 and 29 years old with acute COVID-19. This chain connects TRBV5-1 to TRBJ1-2; tentatively, D is TRBD1 (5 bases). CDR3 in DNA: TGCGCCAGCAGCTTGGGCCAGGGCGGCGGCTACACCTTC. Translation gives CASSLGQGGGYTF.